The clone carrying this T cell receptor beta chain occurred once. These data belong to a study of blood T cell repertoires in COVID-19. At the level of the study: Samples of COVID-19 (acute and convalescent) were obtained from the United States, Italy and Spain. PBMCs, B-cell-depleted T cells, or T cells were the source of the cDNA or gDNA that made up the material.

This CDR3 region has 12 residues. Trimming took 2 bases from V and 14 from J, leaving 15 bases between them. Germline assignment: CDR1 MNHNS and CDR2 SASEGT. Original analysis: Counts of nucleated cells, estimated from reference gene primer amplification, were obtained. The protocol was immunoSEQ multiplex PCR, while the TCRdb copy is restricted to in-frame clones and leaves out a portion. From that table come the V and J calls and clone size; the DNA was used to work out D and trimming. Here the sample spans under 350,000 clones, about 89% being singletons. The gene calls are TRBV6-1 and TRBJ1-2; tentative D call: TRBD1 (5 bases). The specimen was peripheral blood. The TCR sequence derives from a man between 40 and 49 years old with acute or convalescent COVID-19. Here the CDR3 DNA reads TGTGCCAGCAGTGAAAGGAGGGGAACTGGGACCTTC. It codes for CASSERRGTGTF.